A selection of T cell receptor beta chains follows, all from one sample in a study of CD8+CD57+ T cells in acquired aplastic anemia. TCRdb analysed the reads with MiXCR anew, one entry per CDR3 protein. The repertoire holds 120,000 or so distinct CDR3 sequences, around 48% seen once, with roughly 2.5% in the top ten. The source material was sorted CD4+, CD8+, or CD8+CD57+ T cells (not recorded which) from PBMCs. The source of these receptors is a human donor in good health, serving as a control. Both conserved end residues are part of each CDR3. Each record gives: V gene, clone size, CDR3 protein. Some rows have no size entry. The others give once, few or many, or a class for an expanded clone.

>TRBV19|many
CASSRGTESYEQYF
>TRBV6-1|NA
CASSGRDHDDSPLHF
>TRBV19|NA
CASSVTGAITGELFF
>TRBV29-1|NA
CSVMGASGGLQYF
>TRBV4-2|NA
CASSQGPGGGNSPLHF
>TRBV12-3/TRBV12-4|many
CASSSNPLGATNTEAFF
>TRBV19|NA
CASSSLAGGFTDTQYF
>TRBV20-1|NA
CSARSSGEYNEQFF
>TRBV11-2|NA
CASSLPSGTSGGTDTQYF
>TRBV11-3|NA
CATQPSRQAAYEQYF
>TRBV19|NA
CASRQGAGYTEAFF
>TRBV29-1|NA
CSVGLGSYNEQFF
>TRBV19|NA
CASSIGTAYTF
>TRBV29-1|NA
CSVVEPVAGYEQYF
>TRBV7-3|many
CASSLMGVINTEAFF
>TRBV20-1|many
CSAEYGPVGNIQYF
>TRBV2|once
CASSEGPGSNQYF
>TRBV7-9|NA
CASSGTGGSPLHF
>TRBV2|few
CASSQQTVLSYEQYF
>TRBV9|many
CASSVGGGTAYEQYF
>TRBV6-2/TRBV6-3|NA
CASRPQGQGRETQYF
>TRBV10-1|NA
CASSEWLGETQYF
>TRBV7-4|NA
CASSSTSNNEQFF
>TRBV10-1|once
CASTATVSNQPQHF
>TRBV2|many
CASNWAGTYEQYF
>TRBV11-3|NA
CASSLAGGYGYTF